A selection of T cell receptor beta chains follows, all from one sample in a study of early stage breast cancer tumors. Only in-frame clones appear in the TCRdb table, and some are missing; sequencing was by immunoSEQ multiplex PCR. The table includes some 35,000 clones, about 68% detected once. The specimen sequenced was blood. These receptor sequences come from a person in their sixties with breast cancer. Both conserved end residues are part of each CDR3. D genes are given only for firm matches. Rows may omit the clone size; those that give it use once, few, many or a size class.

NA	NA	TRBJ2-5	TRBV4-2	CASSQDLGGTGETQYF	TGTGCCAGCAGCCAAGATCTGGGGGGCACGGGAGAGACCCAGTACTTC
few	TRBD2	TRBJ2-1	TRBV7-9	CASSRLAQNDEQFF	TGTGCCAGCAGCCGACTAGCGCAGAACGATGAGCAGTTCTTC
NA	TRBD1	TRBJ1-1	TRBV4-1	CASSQDKGYRGRTEAFF	TGCGCCAGCAGCCAAGATAAGGGGTACAGGGGCAGGACTGAAGCTTTCTTT
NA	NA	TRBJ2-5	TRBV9	CASSPGQGGTQYF	TGTGCCAGCAGCCCAGGGCAGGGGGGGACCCAGTACTTC
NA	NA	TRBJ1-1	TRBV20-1	CSAIGRTEAFF	TGCAGTGCTATCGGGAGAACTGAAGCTTTCTTT
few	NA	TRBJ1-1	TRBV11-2	CASTLGQGNTEAFF	TGTGCCAGCACCTTGGGGCAGGGGAACACTGAAGCTTTCTTT
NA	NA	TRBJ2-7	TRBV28	CATGGSYEQYF	TGTGCCACCGGGGGATCCTACGAGCAGTACTTC
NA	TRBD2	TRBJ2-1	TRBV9	CASSVSGLAGPHEQFF	TGTGCCAGCAGCGTGTCCGGACTAGCGGGGCCTCATGAGCAGTTCTTC
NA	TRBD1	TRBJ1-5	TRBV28	CASIEGGVPNQPQHF	TGTGCCAGCATTGAAGGGGGCGTCCCTAATCAGCCCCAGCATTTT
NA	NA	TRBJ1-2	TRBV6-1	CASSEGVYGYTF	TGTGCCAGCAGTGAAGGTGTCTATGGCTACACCTTC
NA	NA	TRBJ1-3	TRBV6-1	CASTQISGNTIYF	TGTGCCAGCACCCAGATCTCTGGAAACACCATATATTTT
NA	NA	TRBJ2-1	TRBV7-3	CASSPGIGLAGEQFF	TGTGCCAGCAGTCCCGGGATAGGGTTAGCTGGTGAGCAGTTCTTC